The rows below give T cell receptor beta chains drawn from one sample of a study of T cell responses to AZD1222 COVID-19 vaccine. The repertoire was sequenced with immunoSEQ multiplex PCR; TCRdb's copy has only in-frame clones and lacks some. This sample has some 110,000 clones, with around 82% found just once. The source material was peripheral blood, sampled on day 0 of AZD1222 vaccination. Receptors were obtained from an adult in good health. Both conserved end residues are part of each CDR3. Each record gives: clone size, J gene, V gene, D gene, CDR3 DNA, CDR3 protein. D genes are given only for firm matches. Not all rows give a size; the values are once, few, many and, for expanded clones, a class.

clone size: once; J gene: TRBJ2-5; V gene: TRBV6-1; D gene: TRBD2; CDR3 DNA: TGTGCCAGCAGTTCAGCGGGGGGCCAAGAGACCCAGTACTTC; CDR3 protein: CASSSAGGQETQYF
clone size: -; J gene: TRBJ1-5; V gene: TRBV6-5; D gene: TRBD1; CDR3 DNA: TGTGCCAGCAGTTCCTTTGGACAGGCCAGCAATCAGCCCCAGCATTTT; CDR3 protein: CASSSFGQASNQPQHF
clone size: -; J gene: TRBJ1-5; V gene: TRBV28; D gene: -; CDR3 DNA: TGTGCCAGCAGTTTAGTTCAGCAGCCCCAGCATTTT; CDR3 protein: CASSLVQQPQHF
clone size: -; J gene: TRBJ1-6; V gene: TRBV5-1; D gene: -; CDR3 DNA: TGCGCCAGCAGCTTGGCCGGCCTTAGGGGCTCACCCCTCCACTTT; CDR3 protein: CASSLAGLRGSPLHF
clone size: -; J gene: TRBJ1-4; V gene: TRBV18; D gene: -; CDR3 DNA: TGTGCCAGCTCCCCTCGGGCTACTAATGAAAAACTGTTTTTT; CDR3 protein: CASSPRATNEKLFF
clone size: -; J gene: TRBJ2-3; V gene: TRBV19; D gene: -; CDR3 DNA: TGTGCCAGTAGTAACTGGGACACCGTCACAGATACGCAGTATTTT; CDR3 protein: CASSNWDTVTDTQYF
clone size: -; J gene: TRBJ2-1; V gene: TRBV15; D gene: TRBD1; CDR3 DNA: TGTGCCACCAGCGGACCGACCAACAGGGGGAGGTCCTACAATGAGCAGTTCTTC; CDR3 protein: CATSGPTNRGRSYNEQFF
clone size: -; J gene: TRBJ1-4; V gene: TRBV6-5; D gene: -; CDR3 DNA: TGTGCCAGCCGGGGCGAGGGGAATGAAAAACTGTTTTTT; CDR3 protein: CASRGEGNEKLFF
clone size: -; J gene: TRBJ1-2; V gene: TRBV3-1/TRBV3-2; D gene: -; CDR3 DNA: TGTGCCAGCAGCCAAAGTGGGGGGGCAGGGTGGTATGGCTACACCTTC; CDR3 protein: CASSQSGGAGWYGYTF
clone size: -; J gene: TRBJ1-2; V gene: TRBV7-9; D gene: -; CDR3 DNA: TGTGCCAGCAGCCCTCTGACGACTAACTATGGCTACACCTTC; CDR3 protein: CASSPLTTNYGYTF
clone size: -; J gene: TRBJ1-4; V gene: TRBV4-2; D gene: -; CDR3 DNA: TGTGCCAGCAGCCAAGATGCAGGGCGAGCGAATGAAAAACTGTTTTTT; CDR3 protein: CASSQDAGRANEKLFF
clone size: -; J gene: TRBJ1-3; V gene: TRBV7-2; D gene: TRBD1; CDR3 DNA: TGTGCCAGCAGCCAACAGAGACAGGGCAACACCATATATTTT; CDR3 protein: CASSQQRQGNTIYF
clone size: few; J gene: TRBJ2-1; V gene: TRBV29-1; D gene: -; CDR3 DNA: TGCAGCGTTGAAGATGTGGGAACGGTATACAATGAGCAGTTCTTC; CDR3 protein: CSVEDVGTVYNEQFF
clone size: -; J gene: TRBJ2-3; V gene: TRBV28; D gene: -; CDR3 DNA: TGTGCCAGCAGTTCCGGGGGAAGCACAGATACGCAGTATTTT; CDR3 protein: CASSSGGSTDTQYF
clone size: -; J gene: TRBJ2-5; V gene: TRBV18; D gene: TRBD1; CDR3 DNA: TGTGCCAGCTCTTATACAGGGGCTTCCCAAGAGACCCAGTACTTC; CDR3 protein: CASSYTGASQETQYF
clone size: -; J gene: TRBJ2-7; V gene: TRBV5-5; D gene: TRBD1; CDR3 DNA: TGTGCCAGCAGCTTCAGACAGGGATTCTACGAGCAGTACTTC; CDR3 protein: CASSFRQGFYEQYF
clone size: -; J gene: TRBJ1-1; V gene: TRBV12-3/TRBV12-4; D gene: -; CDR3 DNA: TGTGCCACCATTAGGGGGGACGGCACTGAAGCTTTCTTT; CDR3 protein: CATIRGDGTEAFF
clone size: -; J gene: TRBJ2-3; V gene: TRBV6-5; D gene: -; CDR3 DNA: TGTGCCAGCCCGGACAGTAATACAGATACGCAGTATTTT; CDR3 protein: CASPDSNTDTQYF
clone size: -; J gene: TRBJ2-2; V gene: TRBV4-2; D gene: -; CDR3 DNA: TGTGCCAGCAGCCAAGTGGGACCACCGAACACCGGGGAGCTGTTTTTT; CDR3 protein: CASSQVGPPNTGELFF
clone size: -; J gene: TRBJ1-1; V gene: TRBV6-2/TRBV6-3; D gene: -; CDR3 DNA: TGTGCCAGCAGTTACTCGGTCCGGGGTGCCATGAACACTGAAGCTTTCTTT; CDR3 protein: CASSYSVRGAMNTEAFF
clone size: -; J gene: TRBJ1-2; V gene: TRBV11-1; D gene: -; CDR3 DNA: TGTGCCAGCAGCCCTCAGGAGACTACCTATGGCTACACCTTC; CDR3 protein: CASSPQETTYGYTF
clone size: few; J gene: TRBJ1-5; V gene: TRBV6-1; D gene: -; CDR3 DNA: TGTGCCAGCAGTGAAGGGGGAGGGGGTCAGCCCCAGCATTTT; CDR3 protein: CASSEGGGGQPQHF
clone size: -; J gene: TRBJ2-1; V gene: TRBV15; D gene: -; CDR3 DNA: TGTGCCACCAGCAGAGATCCGGAGTTGTCCTACAATGAGCAGTTCTTC; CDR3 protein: CATSRDPELSYNEQFF